The entry that follows covers one T cell receptor beta chain sequence. The antigen is undetermined. This specimen belongs to a study of shared clonotypes between healthy human individuals. Study outcomes and limitations: How much donors shared clonotypes was expected to be affected by sequencing depth. Between four donors, naive CD4 clonotypes were shared at a level of about 5%.

Libraries were prepared by immunoSEQ multiplex PCR; TCRdb keeps only in-frame clonotypes and omits some of them. The sample records some 980,000 clones, approximately 80% being singletons. Germline CDR1 reads SGHTA; CDR2 reads FQGTGA. Trimming removed 7 bases at V and 1 base at J, with 10 bases between. This CDR3 spans 14 amino acids. The origin of this receptor is a man aged 18 to 29 in good health. The sample was memory CD4+ T cells sorted from blood. Noted subset: CD45RA-negative fraction. The V and J genes are TRBV7-3 and TRBJ2-2, with D possibly matching TRBD2 (5 bases). In DNA, the CDR3 is TGTGCCAGCAAACCAGAGGGGAACACCGGGGAGCTGTTTTTT. Translation gives CASKPEGNTGELFF.